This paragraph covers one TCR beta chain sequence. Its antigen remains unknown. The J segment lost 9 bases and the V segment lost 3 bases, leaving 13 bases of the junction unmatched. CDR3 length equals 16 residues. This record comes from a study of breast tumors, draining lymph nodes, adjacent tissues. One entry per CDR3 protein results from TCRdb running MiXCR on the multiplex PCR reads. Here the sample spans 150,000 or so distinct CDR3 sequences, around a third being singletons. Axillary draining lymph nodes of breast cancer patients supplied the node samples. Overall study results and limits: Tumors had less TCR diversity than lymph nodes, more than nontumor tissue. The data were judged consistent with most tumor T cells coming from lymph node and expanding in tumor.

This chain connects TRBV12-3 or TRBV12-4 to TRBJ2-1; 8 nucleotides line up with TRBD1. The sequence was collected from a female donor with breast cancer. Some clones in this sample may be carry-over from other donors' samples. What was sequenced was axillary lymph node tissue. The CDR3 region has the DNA TGTGCCAGCAGTTTCCGAAGACAGGGGTCTAGTGGTGAGCAGTTCTTC. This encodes CASSFRRQGSSGEQFF.